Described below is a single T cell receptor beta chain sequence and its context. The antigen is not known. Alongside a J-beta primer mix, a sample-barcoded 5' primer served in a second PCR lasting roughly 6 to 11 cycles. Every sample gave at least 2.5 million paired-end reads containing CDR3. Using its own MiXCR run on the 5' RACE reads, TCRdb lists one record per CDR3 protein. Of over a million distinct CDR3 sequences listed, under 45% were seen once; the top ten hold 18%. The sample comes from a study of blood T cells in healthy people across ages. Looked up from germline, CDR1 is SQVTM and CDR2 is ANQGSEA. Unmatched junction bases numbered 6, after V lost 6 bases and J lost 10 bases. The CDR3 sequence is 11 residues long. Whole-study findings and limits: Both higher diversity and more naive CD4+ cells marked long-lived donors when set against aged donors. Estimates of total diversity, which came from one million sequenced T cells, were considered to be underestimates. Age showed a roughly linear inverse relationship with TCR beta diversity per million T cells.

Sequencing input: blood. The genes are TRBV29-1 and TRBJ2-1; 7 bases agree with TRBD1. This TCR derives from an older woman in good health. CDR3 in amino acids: CSVRGTEEQFF. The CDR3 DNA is TGCAGCGTGCGAGGGACAGAAGAGCAGTTCTTC.